The rows below give T cell receptor beta chains drawn from one sample of a study of radiation and T cells in renal cell carcinoma. Data came from immunoSEQ multiplex PCR; TCRdb stores just in-frame clones and leaves some out. Among roughly 130,000 clones listed, around nine tenths were seen once. The sample here was blood, taken from a patient whose treatment included radiotherapy and nephrectomy. These receptors were collected from a woman aged 50 to 60 with renal cell carcinoma. Each CDR3 is given with its conserved first and last residue. Fields, in order: CDR3 protein, CDR3 DNA, V gene, clone size, D gene, J gene. D genes are given only for firm matches. Some rows have no size entry. The others give once, few or many, or a class for an expanded clone.

cdr3_aa: CASSLVGETGELFF; cdr3_nt: TGTGCCAGCAGCCTGGTTGGGGAGACCGGGGAGCTGTTTTTT; v_call: TRBV9; clone_size: NA; d_call: NA; j_call: TRBJ2-2
cdr3_aa: CASSISTGSSNQPQHF; cdr3_nt: TGTGCCAGTAGTATAAGTACAGGCAGTAGCAATCAGCCCCAGCATTTT; v_call: TRBV19; clone_size: NA; d_call: NA; j_call: TRBJ1-5
cdr3_aa: CASSPRGLAGGIQETQYF; cdr3_nt: TGCGCCAGCAGCCCCCGGGGGCTAGCGGGGGGGATCCAAGAGACCCAGTACTTC; v_call: TRBV5-1; clone_size: NA; d_call: TRBD2; j_call: TRBJ2-5
cdr3_aa: CASSPRNTEAFF; cdr3_nt: TGTGCCAGCTCACCTCGGAACACTGAAGCTTTCTTT; v_call: TRBV18; clone_size: NA; d_call: NA; j_call: TRBJ1-1
cdr3_aa: CASSWTSGGSPYNEQFF; cdr3_nt: TGTGCCAGCAGTTGGACTAGCGGGGGGTCCCCCTACAATGAGCAGTTCTTC; v_call: TRBV7-2; clone_size: NA; d_call: TRBD2; j_call: TRBJ2-1
cdr3_aa: CASSTQHRGQETQYF; cdr3_nt: TGTGCCAGCTCAACACAGCACAGGGGGCAGGAGACCCAGTACTTC; v_call: TRBV18; clone_size: NA; d_call: TRBD1; j_call: TRBJ2-5
cdr3_aa: CASSSTDRRSTEAFF; cdr3_nt: TGTGCCAGTAGTTCAACGGACCGGAGGAGCACTGAAGCTTTCTTT; v_call: TRBV19; clone_size: NA; d_call: NA; j_call: TRBJ1-1
cdr3_aa: CASSPLQGEGGYTF; cdr3_nt: TGTGCCAGCTCACCGCTTCAGGGGGAAGGTGGCTACACCTTC; v_call: TRBV18; clone_size: NA; d_call: TRBD1; j_call: TRBJ1-2
cdr3_aa: CASSQRDTILGYTF; cdr3_nt: TGTGCCAGCAGTCAACGGGACACGATTCTGGGCTACACCTTC; v_call: TRBV6-1; clone_size: NA; d_call: NA; j_call: TRBJ1-2
cdr3_aa: CASSRVGRADGQYF; cdr3_nt: TGCGCCAGCAGCCGCGTTGGACGCGCCGATGGGCAGTACTTC; v_call: TRBV4-1; clone_size: NA; d_call: NA; j_call: TRBJ2-7
cdr3_aa: CASSEYGGIYGYTF; cdr3_nt: TGTGCCAGCAGTGAATACGGGGGAATCTATGGCTACACCTTC; v_call: TRBV2; clone_size: NA; d_call: NA; j_call: TRBJ1-2
cdr3_aa: CASRPGTAPGVYQETQYF; cdr3_nt: TGTGCCAGCAGACCCGGGACAGCCCCAGGGGTGTACCAAGAGACCCAGTACTTC; v_call: TRBV2; clone_size: NA; d_call: TRBD1; j_call: TRBJ2-5
cdr3_aa: CASSVSQQGTEAFF; cdr3_nt: TGTGCCAGCAGCGTATCTCAACAGGGAACTGAAGCTTTCTTT; v_call: TRBV9; clone_size: NA; d_call: NA; j_call: TRBJ1-1
cdr3_aa: CASSVGTGVGNTIYF; cdr3_nt: TGTGCCAGCAGCGTAGGGACAGGCGTGGGAAACACCATATATTTT; v_call: TRBV9; clone_size: NA; d_call: TRBD1; j_call: TRBJ1-3
cdr3_aa: CASSPPGEKLFF; cdr3_nt: TGTGCCAGCAGCCCCCCCGGCGAAAAACTGTTTTTT; v_call: TRBV7-2; clone_size: once; d_call: NA; j_call: TRBJ1-4
cdr3_aa: CASSPRLAASYNEQFF; cdr3_nt: TGTGCCAGCAGCCCGCGACTAGCGGCTTCCTACAATGAGCAGTTCTTC; v_call: TRBV5-4; clone_size: NA; d_call: TRBD2; j_call: TRBJ2-1
cdr3_aa: CASSGTGNGDTQYF; cdr3_nt: TGTGCCAGCAGTGGGACAGGGAATGGAGATACGCAGTATTTT; v_call: TRBV6-1; clone_size: NA; d_call: TRBD1; j_call: TRBJ2-3
cdr3_aa: CSATVNTEAFF; cdr3_nt: TGCAGCGCCACAGTGAACACTGAAGCTTTCTTT; v_call: TRBV29-1; clone_size: NA; d_call: NA; j_call: TRBJ1-1
cdr3_aa: CASSWGTGITYEQYF; cdr3_nt: TGTGCCAGCAGCTGGGGGACAGGGATAACCTACGAGCAGTACTTC; v_call: TRBV7-9; clone_size: NA; d_call: TRBD1; j_call: TRBJ2-7
cdr3_aa: CASSYRGTENTEAFF; cdr3_nt: TGTGCCAGCAGTTACCGTGGGACAGAGAACACTGAAGCTTTCTTT; v_call: TRBV6-5; clone_size: NA; d_call: TRBD1; j_call: TRBJ1-1
cdr3_aa: CSVRQSSYEQYF; cdr3_nt: TGCAGCGTCAGACAGAGCTCCTACGAGCAGTACTTC; v_call: TRBV29-1; clone_size: NA; d_call: NA; j_call: TRBJ2-7
cdr3_aa: CASSQVEGGRETQYF; cdr3_nt: TGCGCCAGCAGCCAAGTGGAGGGGGGACGGGAGACCCAGTACTTC; v_call: TRBV4-1; clone_size: NA; d_call: NA; j_call: TRBJ2-5
cdr3_aa: CASSLDQAGFNYGYTF; cdr3_nt: TGTGCCAGTAGTTTGGACCAGGCGGGCTTTAACTATGGCTACACCTTC; v_call: TRBV19; clone_size: NA; d_call: NA; j_call: TRBJ1-2
cdr3_aa: CACGERIYNEQFF; cdr3_nt: TGTGCCTGTGGGGAGCGTATTTACAATGAGCAGTTCTTC; v_call: TRBV30; clone_size: NA; d_call: NA; j_call: TRBJ2-1
cdr3_aa: CASSEQPGLASETQYF; cdr3_nt: TGTGCCAGCAGCGAACAACCGGGACTAGCGTCCGAGACCCAGTACTTC; v_call: TRBV7-6; clone_size: NA; d_call: TRBD2; j_call: TRBJ2-5
cdr3_aa: CASSSRTPGTYEQYF; cdr3_nt: TGCGCCAGCAGCTCCCGGACTCCAGGCACCTACGAGCAGTACTTC; v_call: TRBV5-1; clone_size: once; d_call: NA; j_call: TRBJ2-7
cdr3_aa: CASRNPSTDTQYF; cdr3_nt: TGTGCCAGCAGAAATCCTAGCACAGATACGCAGTATTTT; v_call: TRBV6-1; clone_size: few; d_call: NA; j_call: TRBJ2-3
cdr3_aa: CASSLRGSNYGYTF; cdr3_nt: TGCGCCAGCAGCTTGAGGGGCTCGAACTATGGCTACACCTTC; v_call: TRBV5-1; clone_size: NA; d_call: NA; j_call: TRBJ1-2
cdr3_aa: CASTPGGAVAEAFF; cdr3_nt: TGTGCCAGCACCCCCGGGGGGGCAGTGGCTGAAGCTTTCTTT; v_call: TRBV6-1; clone_size: few; d_call: NA; j_call: TRBJ1-1
cdr3_aa: CASSAWTGNGYTF; cdr3_nt: TGTGCCAGCAGCGCCTGGACAGGGAATGGCTACACCTTC; v_call: TRBV5-6; clone_size: NA; d_call: TRBD1; j_call: TRBJ1-2
cdr3_aa: CASRYSGGDRYTGELFF; cdr3_nt: TGTGCCAGCAGATACAGTGGGGGTGATAGGTACACCGGGGAGCTGTTTTTT; v_call: TRBV13; clone_size: NA; d_call: NA; j_call: TRBJ2-2
cdr3_aa: CASSPFTVDYGYTF; cdr3_nt: TGTGCCAGCAGCCCCTTCACGGTAGACTATGGCTACACCTTC; v_call: TRBV25-1; clone_size: NA; d_call: NA; j_call: TRBJ1-2
cdr3_aa: CASSQERRQFDGYTF; cdr3_nt: TGCGCCAGCAGCCAAGAGAGGCGACAGTTCGATGGCTACACCTTC; v_call: TRBV4-1; clone_size: NA; d_call: NA; j_call: TRBJ1-2
cdr3_aa: CASSPTGGSYNEQFF; cdr3_nt: TGTGCCAGCAGCCCAACGGGGGGGTCCTACAATGAGCAGTTCTTC; v_call: TRBV4-2; clone_size: NA; d_call: TRBD2; j_call: TRBJ2-1
cdr3_aa: CASSADLYGYTF; cdr3_nt: TGTGCCAGCAGCGCGGACTTATATGGCTACACCTTC; v_call: TRBV9; clone_size: NA; d_call: NA; j_call: TRBJ1-2
cdr3_aa: CASSPRQFSGELFF; cdr3_nt: TGTGCCAGCTCACCAAGACAGTTCTCCGGGGAGCTGTTTTTT; v_call: TRBV18; clone_size: once; d_call: NA; j_call: TRBJ2-2
cdr3_aa: CASSDQGGGSSYEQYF; cdr3_nt: TGTGCCAGCAGTGACCAAGGAGGGGGTAGCTCCTACGAGCAGTACTTC; v_call: TRBV27; clone_size: NA; d_call: NA; j_call: TRBJ2-7
cdr3_aa: CASSPHEDGQGGTEAFF; cdr3_nt: TGTGCCAGCAGCCCACATGAGGACGGACAGGGAGGCACTGAAGCTTTCTTT; v_call: TRBV7-9; clone_size: NA; d_call: TRBD1; j_call: TRBJ1-1
cdr3_aa: CASSAKGLGEKLFF; cdr3_nt: TGTGCCAGCAGTGCTAAGGGGCTGGGGGAAAAACTGTTTTTT; v_call: TRBV2; clone_size: NA; d_call: NA; j_call: TRBJ1-4
cdr3_aa: CASSEAPSRSITARSPLHF; cdr3_nt: TGTGCCAGCAGTGAAGCTCCGTCGAGGTCAATCACTGCTCGATCACCCCTCCACTTT; v_call: TRBV2; clone_size: NA; d_call: NA; j_call: TRBJ1-6
cdr3_aa: CATSRVKTETQYF; cdr3_nt: TGTGCCACCAGCAGAGTAAAGACAGAGACCCAGTACTTC; v_call: TRBV15; clone_size: NA; d_call: NA; j_call: TRBJ2-5
cdr3_aa: CASSLGLAGGTDTQYF; cdr3_nt: TGTGCCAGCAGCTTAGGACTAGCCGGCGGCACAGATACGCAGTATTTT; v_call: TRBV7-2; clone_size: NA; d_call: TRBD2; j_call: TRBJ2-3